These T cell receptor beta chains were read from a single sample in a study of CD8 T cells in ankylosing spondylitis. TCRdb used MiXCR to reprocess the 5' RACE reads, holding one entry per CDR3 protein. The data hold roughly 700,000 distinct CDR3 sequences, with around 20% observed a single time. Sequencing was done on a sample of blood, either unsorted or a sorted T cell fraction (not recorded which). These receptors were taken from a male donor with ankylosing spondylitis. Both conserved end residues are part of each CDR3. D genes are given only for firm matches. Expanded clones are given a class, and other clones once, few, many or no size at all.

TRBJ2-7 few TRBD1 TRBV27 CASSPDGTVLSYEQYF TGTGCCAGCAGTCCGGACGGGACAGTACTTTCCTACGAGCAGTACTTC
TRBJ2-2 - TRBD2 TRBV5-1 CASSTTSGTNTGELFF TGCGCCAGCAGCACGACTAGCGGGACGAACACCGGGGAGCTGTTTTTT
TRBJ1-1 - - TRBV7-9 CASSSPKTGPEAFF TGTGCCAGCAGCTCCCCAAAGACGGGCCCTGAAGCTTTCTTT
TRBJ1-1 - TRBD1 TRBV6-1 CASRLGTGVVAEAFF TGTGCCAGCAGGCTCGGGACAGGGGTGGTCGCTGAAGCTTTCTTT
TRBJ2-7 - - TRBV24-1 CATSDSRERSYEQYF TGTGCCACCAGTGATTCTCGGGAGCGTTCCTACGAGCAGTACTTC
TRBJ1-2 - - TRBV6-1 CASGASGVNYGYTF TGTGCCAGCGGGGCGTCCGGGGTTAACTATGGCTACACCTTC
TRBJ2-1 - - TRBV13 CASRFFTSVLYNEQFF TGTGCCAGCCGGTTTTTCACTAGTGTTCTCTACAATGAGCAGTTCTTC
TRBJ1-3 - - TRBV12-3/TRBV12-4 CASSFGAGDTIYF TGTGCCAGCAGTTTTGGCGCTGGAGACACCATATATTTT
TRBJ1-3 few - TRBV18 CASSRDLNTIYF TGTGCCAGCTCCCGAGACCTAAACACCATATATTTT
TRBJ2-2 - - TRBV20-1 CSARVAATNTGELFF TGCAGTGCTAGAGTGGCAGCCACGAACACCGGGGAGCTGTTTTTT
TRBJ2-2 - - TRBV5-1 CASSPSTRDTGELFF TGCGCCAGCAGCCCGTCGACTAGAGACACCGGGGAGCTGTTTTTT
TRBJ2-7 - TRBD2 TRBV12-5 CASGLTSGSAEQYF TGTGCTAGTGGTTTGACTAGCGGTTCTGCAGAGCAGTACTTC
TRBJ2-5 few - TRBV9 CASSLDGGQTQYF TGTGCCAGCAGCTTGGACGGGGGTCAGACCCAGTACTTC
TRBJ1-4 - TRBD1 TRBV28 CASSGGTAATNEKLFF TGTGCCAGCAGTGGAGGGACAGCTGCAACTAATGAAAAACTGTTTTTT
TRBJ1-2 - - TRBV5-1 CASSLGLGAGTYGYTF TGCGCCAGCAGCTTGGGTCTCGGGGCAGGAACCTATGGCTACACCTTC
TRBJ2-1 - - TRBV29-1 CSVDSSYNEQFF TGCAGCGTTGACAGCTCCTACAATGAGCAGTTCTTC
TRBJ2-1 - - TRBV6-1 CASSEDSVHEQFF TGTGCCAGCAGTGAAGATTCTGTCCATGAGCAGTTCTTC
TRBJ1-2 few TRBD1 TRBV2 CASSGQGADGYTF TGTGCCAGCAGTGGACAGGGGGCGGATGGCTACACCTTC
TRBJ1-6 few - TRBV12-3/TRBV12-4 CASSDGHPALHF TGTGCCAGCAGTGACGGCCATCCGGCCCTCCACTTT
TRBJ2-1 few TRBD2 TRBV20-1 CSAVPAGGGSYNEQFF TGCAGTGCCGTGCCGGCGGGCGGGGGCTCCTACAATGAGCAGTTCTTC
TRBJ1-1 - - TRBV5-6 CASSRAGADTEAFF TGTGCCAGCAGCCGGGCAGGGGCGGATACTGAAGCTTTCTTT
TRBJ2-2 - - TRBV24-1 CASGPGRDTGELVF TGTGCCAGCGGACCGGGACGGGACACCGGGGAGCTGGTTTTT
TRBJ1-1 - - TRBV6-2/TRBV6-3 CASSYPPGSMNTEAFF TGTGCCAGCAGTTATCCCCCGGGGTCCATGAACACTGAAGCTTTCTTT
TRBJ2-1 few - TRBV24-1 CATSDLGHPTYNEQFF TGTGCCACCAGTGATTTAGGACACCCTACGTACAATGAGCAGTTCTTC
TRBJ2-7 - - TRBV10-3 CAISEDRSLYEQYF TGTGCCATCAGTGAGGACAGGAGCCTTTACGAGCAGTACTTC
TRBJ2-3 many TRBD2 TRBV12-3/TRBV12-4 CASSPGTSGGAIYTQYF TGTGCCAGCAGTCCCGGGACTAGCGGGGGGGCCATATATACGCAGTATTTT
TRBJ1-5 few - TRBV27 CASSDRAINQPHF TGTGCCAGCAGTGACCGGGCCATCAATCAGCCCCATTTT
TRBJ2-5 few - TRBV20-1 CSARVGQETQYF TGCAGTGCTAGAGTGGGTCAAGAGACCCAGTACTTC
TRBJ2-7 - - TRBV10-3 CAIRPEDGSSYEQYF TGTGCCATCAGACCAGAGGACGGGAGCTCCTACGAGCAGTACTTC
TRBJ2-5 few - TRBV5-1 CASSFSVGVETQYF TGCGCCAGCAGCTTTTCCGTGGGTGTAGAGACCCAGTACTTC
TRBJ1-2 few - TRBV18 CASSPLTQNYGYTF TGTGCCAGCTCACCACTAACACAGAACTATGGCTACACCTTC
TRBJ2-7 few TRBD2 TRBV9 CASSAGLAGGPYEQYF TGTGCCAGCAGCGCAGGACTAGCGGGGGGCCCCTACGAGCAGTACTTC
TRBJ1-2 few - TRBV12-3/TRBV12-4 CASSSEGGYTF TGTGCCAGCAGTTCGGAGGGAGGCTACACCTTC
TRBJ1-1 many - TRBV5-1 CASSLQGPNTEAFF TGCGCCAGCAGCCTCCAGGGACCGAACACTGAAGCTTTCTTT
TRBJ2-5 - - TRBV6-6 CASTGRGLETQYF TGTGCCAGCACTGGGCGGGGACTAGAGACCCAGTACTTC
TRBJ1-6 few - TRBV20-1 CSARDAGTNSPLHF TGCAGTGCTAGAGATGCAGGGACAAATTCACCCCTCCACTTT
TRBJ2-5 many - TRBV4-1 CASSQNSQETQYF TGCGCCAGCAGCCAAAACTCTCAAGAGACCCAGTACTTC
TRBJ2-1 - TRBD2 TRBV6-2/TRBV6-3 CASSRRLGLAGDTGEQFF TGTGCCAGCAGTCGCCGACTTGGACTAGCGGGAGATACCGGGGAGCAGTTCTTC
TRBJ1-2 few - TRBV11-2 CASSLDAGADGYTF TGTGCCAGCAGCTTAGATGCAGGGGCGGATGGCTACACCTTC
TRBJ1-5 - - TRBV12-3/TRBV12-4 CASRTSGANQPQHF TGTGCCAGCAGAACTTCCGGGGCCAATCAGCCCCAGCATTTT
TRBJ1-4 - - TRBV5-1 CASSTGQSTNEKLFF TGCGCCAGCAGCACCGGACAGTCAACTAATGAAAAACTGTTTTTT
TRBJ2-5 - TRBD2 TRBV9 CASSVGLAGGPAQETQYF TGTGCCAGCAGCGTCGGACTAGCGGGGGGGCCTGCCCAAGAGACCCAGTACTTC
TRBJ2-1 many - TRBV5-1 CASSLGREQFF TGTGCCAGCAGTTTAGGGCGTGAGCAGTTCTTC
TRBJ2-5 - - TRBV9 CASSVGGAPETQYF TGTGCCAGCAGCGTAGGGGGGGCCCCAGAGACCCAGTACTTC
TRBJ2-7 few TRBD2 TRBV20-1 CSARGGYLAGSGEQYF TGCAGTGCTCGCGGGGGATACCTAGCGGGTTCCGGGGAGCAGTACTTC
TRBJ2-1 - TRBD2 TRBV14 CASSAASGSNEQFF TGTGCCAGCAGCGCCGCTAGCGGGAGTAATGAGCAGTTCTTC
TRBJ2-3 - TRBD2 TRBV5-1 CASSLVAGRSTDTQYF TGCGCCAGCAGCTTAGTAGCGGGCCGGAGCACAGATACGCAGTATTTT
TRBJ1-1 - - TRBV4-3 CASSQDLAGPITTEAFF TGCGCCAGCAGCCAAGATCTAGCGGGACCGATAACCACTGAAGCTTTCTTT
TRBJ1-5 - TRBD1 TRBV6-1 CASSATGASQPQHF TGTGCCAGCAGTGCCACAGGGGCCAGTCAGCCCCAGCATTTT
TRBJ1-6 - - TRBV7-8 CASSLPPGTTNSPLHF TGTGCCAGCAGCTTACCGCCCGGGACAACAAATTCACCCCTCCACTTT
TRBJ2-4 few - TRBV11-2 CASSLTENIQYF TGTGCCAGCAGCTTAACGGAAAACATTCAGTACTTC
TRBJ2-1 few - TRBV29-1 CSVEGQAFEQFF TGCAGCGTTGAAGGGCAAGCTTTTGAGCAGTTCTTC
TRBJ2-1 - TRBD2 TRBV27 CASASRGDYNEQFF TGTGCCAGCGCGTCGCGGGGGGACTACAATGAGCAGTTCTTC
TRBJ2-7 - - TRBV11-2 CASSPQARGPYEQYF TGTGCCAGCAGCCCTCAGGCCAGGGGTCCCTACGAGCAGTACTTC